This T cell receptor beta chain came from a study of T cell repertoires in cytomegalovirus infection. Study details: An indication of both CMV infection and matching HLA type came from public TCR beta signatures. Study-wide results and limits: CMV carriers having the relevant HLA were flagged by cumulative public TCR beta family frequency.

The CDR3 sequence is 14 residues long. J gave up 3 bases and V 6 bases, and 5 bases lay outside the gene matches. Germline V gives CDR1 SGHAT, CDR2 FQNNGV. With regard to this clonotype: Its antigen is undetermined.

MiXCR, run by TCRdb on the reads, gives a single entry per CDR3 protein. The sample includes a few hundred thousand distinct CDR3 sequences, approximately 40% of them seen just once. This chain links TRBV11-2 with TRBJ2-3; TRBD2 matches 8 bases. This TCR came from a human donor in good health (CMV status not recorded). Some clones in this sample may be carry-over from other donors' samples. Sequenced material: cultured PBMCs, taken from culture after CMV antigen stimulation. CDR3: CASRPGGRTDTQYF. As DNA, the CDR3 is TGTGCCAGCAGGCCGGGCGGGAGGACAGATACGCAGTATTTT.